The entry below describes one T cell receptor (beta chain). The source of the sample is a study of blood T cell repertoires in COVID-19. On the study more broadly: PBMCs, B-cell-depleted T cells, or T cells were the source of the cDNA or gDNA that made up the material.

Profiling relied on immunoSEQ multiplex PCR, and the TCRdb table lists in-frame clones only, not all of them. The sample shows about 270,000 clones, approximately 81% of them seen only once. The sequencing sample was made of peripheral blood. The receptor was derived from a young woman with acute or convalescent COVID-19.

CDR3 sequence reads: CASRVAQGAPLVYGYTF. The CDR3 bases are TGCGCCAGCAGAGTAGCCCAGGGGGCTCCCCTCGTGTATGGCTACACCTTC. The genes are TRBV10-1 and TRBJ1-2; 8 nucleotides match TRBD1. CDR3 length equals 17 residues. V was pared by 6 bases and J by 5 bases, with 17 bases of the junction left unmatched. CDR1 and CDR2 from the germline V gene are WNHNN and SYGVQD (reference sequence).